This entry features one T cell receptor (beta chain) sequence. As yet, its antigen is unknown. Drawing of blood for sampling happened at baseline, at cycle 4 day 1, and at cycle 7 day 1. This sample is drawn from a study of OX40 agonist ivuxolimab in advanced cancers. Study information: The dose of intravenous ivuxolimab that patients received every 2 weeks ranged from 0.01 to 10 mg/kg. The eligibility criteria allowed prior anti-PD-1, anti-PD-L1 or anti-CTLA-4 therapy, and around 40% had some. Points from the study as a whole: On average, CD8+ T cells had more expanded clones than CD4+.

Here immunoSEQ multiplex PCR was the method, and the copy in TCRdb shows in-frame clones only, minus some. The data show 110,000 or so clones, around 90% seen once. This specimen consisted of CD4+ or CD8+ T cells sorted from blood, obtained in a trial of the OX40 agonist ivuxolimab. The sequence came from an adult with an advanced solid tumor such as melanoma, head and neck, liver or kidney cancer.

CDR3 amino acids: CASSTRPYGFNEQFF. Here the CDR3 DNA reads TGTGCCAGTAGCACCCGCCCTTACGGATTCAATGAGCAGTTCTTC. The gene calls are TRBV19 and TRBJ2-1; D is unresolved. V was shortened by 6 bases and J by 6 bases, with 18 bases between the two germline ends. CDR1 LNHDA and CDR2 SQIVND come from the germline V gene (reference sequence). The CDR3 length is 15 residues.